This T cell receptor beta chain came from a study of blood T cell repertoires in COVID-19. Study context: The United States, Italy and Spain were the sources of the acute and convalescent COVID-19 samples. PBMCs, B-cell-depleted T cells, or T cells provided the cDNA or gDNA that made up the material.

In the source study's methods: Nucleated cell counts were estimated from reference gene primer amplification. TCRdb's copy holds only in-frame clones and misses some; the assay was immunoSEQ multiplex PCR. V and J calls and clone size come straight from that table; D and trimming were deduced from the DNA. Of over 40,000 clones listed, approximately 86% are singletons. The sequence came from a man aged 35 to 55 with acute or convalescent COVID-19. The sample was peripheral blood.

The CDR3 DNA reads TGTGCCAGTAGTAGATTGACAGGCTCTGGAAACACCATATATTTT. The encoded protein is CASSRLTGSGNTIYF. The chain couples TRBV19 to TRBJ1-3; TRBD1 is a possible D gene (6 bases). CDR1 and CDR2 (germline): LNHDA, SQIVND (reference sequence). This CDR3 is 15 amino acids long. The ends were cut back, 4 bases at V and 0 bases at J, with 10 bases in the middle.